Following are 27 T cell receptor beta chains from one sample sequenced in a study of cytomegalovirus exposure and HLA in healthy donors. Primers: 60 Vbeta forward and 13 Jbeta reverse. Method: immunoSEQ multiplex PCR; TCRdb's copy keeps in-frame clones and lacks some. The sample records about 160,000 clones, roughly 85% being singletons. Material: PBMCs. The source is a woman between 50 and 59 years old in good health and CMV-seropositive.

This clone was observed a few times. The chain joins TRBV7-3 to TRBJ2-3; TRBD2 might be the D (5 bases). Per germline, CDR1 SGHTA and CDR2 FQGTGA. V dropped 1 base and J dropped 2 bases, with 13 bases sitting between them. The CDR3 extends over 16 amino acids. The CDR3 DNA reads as TGTGCCAGCAGCTTAATCGGTACGGGGTTCACAGATACGCAGTATTTT. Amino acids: CASSLIGTGFTDTQYF.

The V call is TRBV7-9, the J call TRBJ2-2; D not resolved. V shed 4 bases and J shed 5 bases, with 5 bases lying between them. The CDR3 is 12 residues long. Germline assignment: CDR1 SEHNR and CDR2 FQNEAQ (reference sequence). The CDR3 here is CASSSMTGELFF. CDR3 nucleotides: TGTGCCAGCAGCTCCATGACCGGGGAGCTGTTTTTT.

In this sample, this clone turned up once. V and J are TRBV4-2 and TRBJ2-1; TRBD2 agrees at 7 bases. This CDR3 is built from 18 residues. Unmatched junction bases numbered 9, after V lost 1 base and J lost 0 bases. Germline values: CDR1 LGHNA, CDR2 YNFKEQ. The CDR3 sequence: CASSQVLSWGGSYNEQFF. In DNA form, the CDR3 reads TGTGCCAGCAGCCAAGTTTTGAGCTGGGGGGGCTCCTACAATGAGCAGTTCTTC.

CDR3 coding DNA: TGTGCCACCAGCAGCGGGAGGGTCTACGAGCAGTACTTC. Its protein product is CATSSGRVYEQYF. The J gene is TRBJ2-7, the V gene TRBV15; 8 bases map to TRBD2. J was trimmed by 3 bases and V by 3 bases; bases with no gene match: 1. This CDR3 contains 13 residues. Germline lookup yields CDR1 LNHNV and CDR2 YYDKDF (reference sequence). Variable domain in full (rest from reference TRBV15 and TRBJ2-7): DAMVIQNPRYQVTQFGKPVTLSCSQTLNHNVMYWYQQKSSQAPKLLFHYYDKDFNNEADTPDNFQSRRPNTSFCFLDIRSPGLGDTAMYLCATSSGRVYEQYFGPGTRLTVT.

CDR3 region: CASSFRDSSEAFF. The DNA of the CDR3 is TGTGCCAGCAGCTTTAGGGACAGTAGTGAAGCTTTCTTT. V gene TRBV11-2 combines with J gene TRBJ1-1; 7 positions agree with TRBD1. The ends lost 3 bases at V and 7 bases at J; junction bases unmatched: 5. The CDR3 spans 13 residues. The germline V gene encodes CDR1 SGHAT and CDR2 FQNNGV.

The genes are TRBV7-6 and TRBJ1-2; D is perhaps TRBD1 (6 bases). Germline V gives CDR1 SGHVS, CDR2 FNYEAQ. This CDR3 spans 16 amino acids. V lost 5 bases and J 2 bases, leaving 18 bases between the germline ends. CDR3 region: CASSLGGRGPNYGYTF. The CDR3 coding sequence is TGTGCCAGCAGCCTAGGGGGGAGGGGCCCCAACTATGGCTACACCTTC.

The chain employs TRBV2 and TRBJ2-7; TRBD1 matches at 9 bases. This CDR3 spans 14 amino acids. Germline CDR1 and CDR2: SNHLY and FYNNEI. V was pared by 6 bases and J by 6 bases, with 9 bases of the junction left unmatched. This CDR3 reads CASRILQGASEQYF. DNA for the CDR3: TGTGCCAGCAGAATATTACAGGGGGCGAGCGAGCAGTACTTC.

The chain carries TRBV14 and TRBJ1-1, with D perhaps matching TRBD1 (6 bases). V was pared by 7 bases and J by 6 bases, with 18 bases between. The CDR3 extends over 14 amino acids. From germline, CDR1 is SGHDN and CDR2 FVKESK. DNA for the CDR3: TGTGCCAGCACCTACGACCAGGGGACCGCTGAAGCTTTCTTT. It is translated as CASTYDQGTAEAFF.

The CDR3 region has the DNA TGTGCCAGCAGTGAAAAGGGGAGGTATAATTCACCCCTCCACTTT. This gives the protein CASSEKGRYNSPLHF. This chain uses TRBV6-1 with TRBJ1-6; TRBD1 might be the D (5 bases). From germline, CDR1 is MNHNS and CDR2 SASEGT. This CDR3 region has 15 residues. Trimming took off 2 bases at V and 4 bases at J, with 9 bases between the two ends.

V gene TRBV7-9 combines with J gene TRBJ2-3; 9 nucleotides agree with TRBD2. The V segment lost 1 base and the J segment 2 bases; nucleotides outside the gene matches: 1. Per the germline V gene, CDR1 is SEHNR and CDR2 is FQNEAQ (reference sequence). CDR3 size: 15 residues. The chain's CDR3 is CASSLGLAVTDTQYF. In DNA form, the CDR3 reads TGTGCCAGCAGCTTAGGACTAGCGGTCACAGATACGCAGTATTTT.

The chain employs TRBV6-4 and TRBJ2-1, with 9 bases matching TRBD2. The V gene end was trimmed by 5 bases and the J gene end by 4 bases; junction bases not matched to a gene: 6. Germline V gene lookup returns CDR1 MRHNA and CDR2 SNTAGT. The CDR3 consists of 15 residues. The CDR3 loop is CASSPIAGVYNEQFF. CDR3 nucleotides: TGTGCCAGCAGTCCCATAGCGGGGGTTTACAATGAGCAGTTCTTC.

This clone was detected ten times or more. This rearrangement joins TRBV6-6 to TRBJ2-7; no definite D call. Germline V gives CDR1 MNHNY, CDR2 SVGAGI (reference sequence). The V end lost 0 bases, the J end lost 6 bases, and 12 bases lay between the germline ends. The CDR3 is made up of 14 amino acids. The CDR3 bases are TGTGCCAGCAGTTACTCGGCTCCCTCGCCCGAGCAGTACTTC. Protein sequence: CASSYSAPSPEQYF.

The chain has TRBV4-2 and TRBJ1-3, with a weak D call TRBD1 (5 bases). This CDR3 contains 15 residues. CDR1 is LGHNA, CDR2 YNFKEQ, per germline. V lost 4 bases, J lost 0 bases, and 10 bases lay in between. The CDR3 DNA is TGTGCCAGCAGCCTCAGGGAAAGCTCTGGAAACACCATATATTTT. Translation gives CASSLRESSGNTIYF.

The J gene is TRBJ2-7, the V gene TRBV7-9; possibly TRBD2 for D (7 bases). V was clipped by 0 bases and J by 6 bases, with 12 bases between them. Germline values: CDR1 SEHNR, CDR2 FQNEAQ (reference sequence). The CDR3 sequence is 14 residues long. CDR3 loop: CASSLAGGPGEQYF. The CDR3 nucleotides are TGTGCCAGCAGCTTAGCGGGGGGGCCGGGCGAGCAGTACTTC.

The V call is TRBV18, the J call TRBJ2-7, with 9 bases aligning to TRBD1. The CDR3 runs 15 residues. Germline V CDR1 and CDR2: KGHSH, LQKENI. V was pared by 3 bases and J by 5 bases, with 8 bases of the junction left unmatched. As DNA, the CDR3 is TGTGCCAGCTCACCTAGGACAGGGGTTTTTGACGAGCAGTACTTC. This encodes CASSPRTGVFDEQYF.

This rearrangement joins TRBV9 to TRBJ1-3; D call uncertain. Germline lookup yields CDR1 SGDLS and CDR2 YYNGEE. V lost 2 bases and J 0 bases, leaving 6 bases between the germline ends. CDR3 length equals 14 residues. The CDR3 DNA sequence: TGTGCCAGCAGCGTGTGGAGCTCTGGAAACACCATATATTTT. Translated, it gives CASSVWSSGNTIYF.

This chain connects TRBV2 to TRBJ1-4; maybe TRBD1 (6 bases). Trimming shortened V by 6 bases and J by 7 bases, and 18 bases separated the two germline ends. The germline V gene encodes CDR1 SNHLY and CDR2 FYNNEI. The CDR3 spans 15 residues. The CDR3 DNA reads TGTGCCAGCAGCCCGAGGGGGGGGCGGGCTGAAAAACTGTTTTTT. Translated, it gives CASSPRGGRAEKLFF.

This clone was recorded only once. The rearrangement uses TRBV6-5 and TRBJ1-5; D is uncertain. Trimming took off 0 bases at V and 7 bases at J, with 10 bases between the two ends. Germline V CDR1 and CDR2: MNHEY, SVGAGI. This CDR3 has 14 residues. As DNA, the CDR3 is TGTGCCAGCAGTTACTCGCCAGATCAACAGCCCCAGCATTTT. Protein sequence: CASSYSPDQQPQHF.

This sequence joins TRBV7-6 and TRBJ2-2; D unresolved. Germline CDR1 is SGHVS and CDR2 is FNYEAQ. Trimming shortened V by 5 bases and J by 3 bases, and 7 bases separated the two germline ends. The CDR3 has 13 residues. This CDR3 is CASSQHDTGELFF. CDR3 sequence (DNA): TGTGCCAGCAGCCAACATGACACCGGGGAGCTGTTTTTT.

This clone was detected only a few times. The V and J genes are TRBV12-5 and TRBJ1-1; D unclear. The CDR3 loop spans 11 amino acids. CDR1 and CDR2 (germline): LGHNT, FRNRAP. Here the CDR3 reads CASSRNTEAFF. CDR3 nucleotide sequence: TGTGCCTCCTCCCGGAACACTGAAGCTTTCTTT.

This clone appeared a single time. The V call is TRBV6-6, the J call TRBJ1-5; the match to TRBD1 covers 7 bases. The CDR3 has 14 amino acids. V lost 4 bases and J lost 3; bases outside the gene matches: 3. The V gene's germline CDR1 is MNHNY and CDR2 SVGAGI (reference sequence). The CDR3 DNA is TGTGCCAGCAGTTTACAGGGGAACAATCAGCCCCAGCATTTT. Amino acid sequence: CASSLQGNNQPQHF.

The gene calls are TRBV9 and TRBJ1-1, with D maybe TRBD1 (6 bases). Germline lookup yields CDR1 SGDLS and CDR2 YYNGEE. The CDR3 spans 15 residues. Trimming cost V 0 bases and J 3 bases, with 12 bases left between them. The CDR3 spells CASSVVGGAYTEAFF. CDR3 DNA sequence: TGTGCCAGCAGCGTAGTAGGGGGGGCGTACACTGAAGCTTTCTTT.

CDR3 loop: CAISEPWAGADTQYF. In DNA, the CDR3 is TGTGCCATCAGTGAGCCGTGGGCGGGAGCGGATACGCAGTATTTT. The J gene is TRBJ2-3, the V gene TRBV10-3, with TRBD2 matching 7 bases. The CDR3 contains 15 residues. The germline CDR1 and CDR2 sequences are ENHRY and SYGVKD. The V and J ends lost 2 bases and 6 bases, in that order; junction bases with no gene match: 8.

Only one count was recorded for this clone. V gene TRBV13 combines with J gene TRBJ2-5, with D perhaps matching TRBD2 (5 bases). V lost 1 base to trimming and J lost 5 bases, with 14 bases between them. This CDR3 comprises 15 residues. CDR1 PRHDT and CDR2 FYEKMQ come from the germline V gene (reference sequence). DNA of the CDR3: TGTGCCAGCAGCTTAGTCGGACGGGCGGGCGAGACCCAGTACTTC. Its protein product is CASSLVGRAGETQYF.

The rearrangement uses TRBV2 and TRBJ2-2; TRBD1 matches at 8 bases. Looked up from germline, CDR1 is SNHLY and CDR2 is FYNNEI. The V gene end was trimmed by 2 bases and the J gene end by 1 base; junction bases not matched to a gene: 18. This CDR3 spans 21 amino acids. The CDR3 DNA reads TGTGCCAGCAGTGAATTCGGGGGCAGGGGACAGGCGATAGGGAACACCGGGGAGCTGTTTTTT. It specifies CASSEFGGRGQAIGNTGELFF.

CDR3 bases: TGTGCCAGCAGCCGGGGGGATACGCAGTATTTT. Residues: CASSRGDTQYF. This chain connects TRBV6-6 to TRBJ2-3; tentative D call: TRBD2 (6 bases). The CDR3 covers 11 residues. Trimming took off 6 bases at V and 6 bases at J, with 7 bases between the two ends. CDR1 MNHNY and CDR2 SVGAGI come from the germline V gene (reference sequence).

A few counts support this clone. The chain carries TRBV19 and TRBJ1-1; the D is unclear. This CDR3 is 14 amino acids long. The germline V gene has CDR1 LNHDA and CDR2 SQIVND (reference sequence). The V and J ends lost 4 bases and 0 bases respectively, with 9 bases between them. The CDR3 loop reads CASSNFRMNTEAFF. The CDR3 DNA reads TGTGCCAGTAGTAATTTTAGAATGAACACTGAAGCTTTCTTT.